These 2 T cell receptor beta chains originate from one sample sequenced in a study of T cell changes during pregnancy in multiple sclerosis. Profiling relied on immunoSEQ multiplex PCR, and the TCRdb table lists in-frame clones only, not all of them. The sample lists about 100,000 clones; 92% were seen once. Source: peripheral blood, taken after pregnancy. The source is a female donor with multiple sclerosis, enrolled in a pregnancy study.

The sample holds one count of this clone. The rearrangement links TRBV28 to TRBJ1-1; the D is unclear. In germline, CDR1 is MDHEN, CDR2 SYDVKM. This CDR3 comprises 14 residues. V gave up 6 bases and J gave up 2 bases, with 13 bases separating them. The chain's CDR3 is CASSRLRDNTEAFF. CDR3 DNA sequence: TGTGCCAGCAGCCGCCTTCGAGATAACACTGAAGCTTTCTTT.

This clone was seen a single time. The chain employs TRBV9 and TRBJ2-1, with TRBD2 identical over 10 bases. After removal of 0 bases from V and 6 bases from J, the junction contained 9 bases not matched to a gene. The length of the CDR3 is 17 residues. CDR1 is SGDLS, CDR2 YYNGEE, per germline. CDR3 DNA sequence: TGTGCCAGCAGCGTAGGAGCGGGAGGGCCAGGTCCCAATGAGCAGTTCTTC. Translation: CASSVGAGGPGPNEQFF.